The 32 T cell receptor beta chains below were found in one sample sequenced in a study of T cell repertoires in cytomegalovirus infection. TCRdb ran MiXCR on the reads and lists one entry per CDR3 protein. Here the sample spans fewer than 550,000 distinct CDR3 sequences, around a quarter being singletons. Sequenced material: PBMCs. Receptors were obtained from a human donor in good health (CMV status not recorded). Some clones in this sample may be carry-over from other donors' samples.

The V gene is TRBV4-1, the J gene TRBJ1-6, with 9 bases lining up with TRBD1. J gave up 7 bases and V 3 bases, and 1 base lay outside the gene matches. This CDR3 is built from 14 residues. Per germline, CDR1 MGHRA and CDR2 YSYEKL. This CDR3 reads CASSHGQGNSPLHF. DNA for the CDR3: TGCGCCAGCAGCCACGGACAGGGGAATTCACCCCTCCACTTT.

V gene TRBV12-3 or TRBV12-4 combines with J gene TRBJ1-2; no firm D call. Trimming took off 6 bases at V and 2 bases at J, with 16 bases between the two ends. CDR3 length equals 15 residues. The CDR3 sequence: CASSLDPGPNYGYTF. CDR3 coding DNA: TGTGCCAGCAGCCTTGACCCCGGGCCCAACTATGGCTACACCTTC.

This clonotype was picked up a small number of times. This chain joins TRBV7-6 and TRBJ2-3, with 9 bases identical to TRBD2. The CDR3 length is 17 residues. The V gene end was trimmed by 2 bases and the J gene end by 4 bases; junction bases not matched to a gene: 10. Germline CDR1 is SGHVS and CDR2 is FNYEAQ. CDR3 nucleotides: TGTGCCAGCAGCTTATACGGGCTAGCGGGAAATTCAGATACGCAGTATTTT. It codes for CASSLYGLAGNSDTQYF.

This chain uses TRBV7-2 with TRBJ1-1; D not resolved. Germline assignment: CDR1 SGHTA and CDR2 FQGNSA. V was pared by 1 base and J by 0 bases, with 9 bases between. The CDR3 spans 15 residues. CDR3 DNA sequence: TGTGCCAGCAGCTTAGAACCTAGAATGAACACTGAAGCTTTCTTT. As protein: CASSLEPRMNTEAFF.

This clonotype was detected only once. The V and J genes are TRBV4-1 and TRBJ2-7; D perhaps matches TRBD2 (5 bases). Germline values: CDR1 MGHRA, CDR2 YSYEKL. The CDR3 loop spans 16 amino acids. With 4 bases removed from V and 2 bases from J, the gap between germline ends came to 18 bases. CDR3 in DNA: TGCGCCAGCAGCCCCTGGATGAATAAGCGGCCCTACGAGCAGTACTTC. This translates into CASSPWMNKRPYEQYF.

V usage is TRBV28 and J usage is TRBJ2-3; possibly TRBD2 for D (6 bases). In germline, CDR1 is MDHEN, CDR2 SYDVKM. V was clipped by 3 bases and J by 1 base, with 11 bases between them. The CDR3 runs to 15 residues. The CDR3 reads CASSFPQRGTDTQYF. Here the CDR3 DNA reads TGTGCCAGCAGTTTTCCCCAGCGGGGCACAGATACGCAGTATTTT.

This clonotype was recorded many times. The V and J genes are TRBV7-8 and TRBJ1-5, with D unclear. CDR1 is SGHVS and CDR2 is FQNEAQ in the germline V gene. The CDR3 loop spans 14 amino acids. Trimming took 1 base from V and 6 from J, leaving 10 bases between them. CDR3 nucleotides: TGTGCCAGCAGCTTAGAGGGAGGGCTTCAGCCCCAGCATTTT. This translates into CASSLEGGLQPQHF.

The CDR3 DNA sequence: TGTGCCAGCTTCACCGGGACAGGGGGGGTCTATGGCTACACCTTC. Its protein product is CASFTGTGGVYGYTF. The chain combines TRBV28 with TRBJ1-2, with 11 bases identical to TRBD1. V lost 8 bases, J lost 4 bases, and 9 bases stayed unmatched. The CDR3 contains 15 residues. In germline, CDR1 is MDHEN, CDR2 SYDVKM.

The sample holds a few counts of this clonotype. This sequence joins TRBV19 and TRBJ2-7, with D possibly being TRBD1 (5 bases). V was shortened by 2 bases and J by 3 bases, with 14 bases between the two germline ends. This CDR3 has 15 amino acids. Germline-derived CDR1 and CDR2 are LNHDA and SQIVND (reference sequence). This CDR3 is CASSISGRDYYEQYF. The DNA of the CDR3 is TGTGCCAGTAGTATATCGGGCAGGGATTACTACGAGCAGTACTTC.

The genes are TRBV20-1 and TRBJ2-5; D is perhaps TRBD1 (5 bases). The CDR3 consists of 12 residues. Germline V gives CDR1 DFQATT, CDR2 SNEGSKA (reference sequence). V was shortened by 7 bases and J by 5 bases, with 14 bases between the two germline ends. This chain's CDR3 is CSGLAQEETQYF. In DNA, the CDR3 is TGCAGTGGTCTCGCACAGGAGGAGACCCAGTACTTC.

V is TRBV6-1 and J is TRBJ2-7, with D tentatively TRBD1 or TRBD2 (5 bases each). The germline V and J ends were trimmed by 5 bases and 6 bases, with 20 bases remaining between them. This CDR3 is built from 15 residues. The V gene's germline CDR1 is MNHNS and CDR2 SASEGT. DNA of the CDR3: TGTGCCAGCAGTCTCGGGGCGGGCGGGTCCCTCGAGCAGTACTTC. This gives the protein CASSLGAGGSLEQYF.

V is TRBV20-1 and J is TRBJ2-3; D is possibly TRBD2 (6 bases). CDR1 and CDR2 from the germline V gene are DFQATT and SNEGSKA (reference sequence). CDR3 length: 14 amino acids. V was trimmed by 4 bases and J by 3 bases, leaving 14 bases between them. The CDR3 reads CSATPTRGTDTQYF. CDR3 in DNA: TGCAGTGCTACACCGACTAGAGGTACAGATACGCAGTATTTT.

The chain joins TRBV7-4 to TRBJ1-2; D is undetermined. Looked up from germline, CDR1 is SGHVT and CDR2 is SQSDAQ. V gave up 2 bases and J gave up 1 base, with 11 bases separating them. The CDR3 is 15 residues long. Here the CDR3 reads CASSLSGGRNYGYTF. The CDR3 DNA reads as TGTGCCAGCAGCTTAAGTGGAGGGCGTAACTATGGCTACACCTTC.

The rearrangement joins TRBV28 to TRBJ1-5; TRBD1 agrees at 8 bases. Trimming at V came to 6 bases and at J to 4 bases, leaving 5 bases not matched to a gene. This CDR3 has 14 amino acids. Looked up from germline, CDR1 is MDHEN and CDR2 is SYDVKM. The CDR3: CASSTQGVNQPQHF. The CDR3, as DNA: TGTGCCAGCAGCACACAGGGGGTAAATCAGCCCCAGCATTTT.

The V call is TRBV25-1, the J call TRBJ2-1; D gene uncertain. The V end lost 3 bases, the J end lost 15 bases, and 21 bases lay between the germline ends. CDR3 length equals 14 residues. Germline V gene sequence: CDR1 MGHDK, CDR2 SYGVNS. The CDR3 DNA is TGTGCCAGCAGTGAGCTAAGGGCAGGTCCTGAGGTGTTCTTC. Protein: CASSELRAGPEVFF.

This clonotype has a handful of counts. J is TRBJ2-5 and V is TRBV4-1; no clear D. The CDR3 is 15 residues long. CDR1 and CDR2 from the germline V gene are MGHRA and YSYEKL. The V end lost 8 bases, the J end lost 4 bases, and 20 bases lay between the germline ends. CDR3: CASALSPGERETQYF. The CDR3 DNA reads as TGCGCCAGCGCCCTCTCCCCTGGTGAGAGAGAGACCCAGTACTTC.

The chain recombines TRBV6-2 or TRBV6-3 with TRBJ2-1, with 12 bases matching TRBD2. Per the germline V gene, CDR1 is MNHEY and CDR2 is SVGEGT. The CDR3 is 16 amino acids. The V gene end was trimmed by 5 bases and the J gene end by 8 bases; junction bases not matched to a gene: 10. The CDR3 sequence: CASSARLAGANHEQFF. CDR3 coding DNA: TGTGCCAGCAGTGCCCGACTAGCGGGAGCCAATCATGAGCAGTTCTTC.

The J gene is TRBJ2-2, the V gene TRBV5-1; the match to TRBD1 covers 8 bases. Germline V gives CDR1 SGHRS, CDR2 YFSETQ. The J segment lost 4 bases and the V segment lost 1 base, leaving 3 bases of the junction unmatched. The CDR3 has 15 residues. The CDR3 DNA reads TGCGCCAGCAGCTTGAGGACAGGGATCACCGGGGAGCTGTTTTTT. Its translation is CASSLRTGITGELFF.

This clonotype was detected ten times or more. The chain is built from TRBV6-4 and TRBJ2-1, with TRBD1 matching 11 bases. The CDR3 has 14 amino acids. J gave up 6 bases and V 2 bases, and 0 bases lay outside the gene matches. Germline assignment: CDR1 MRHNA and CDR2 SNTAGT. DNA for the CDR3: TGTGCCAGCAGTGACGGGACAGGGGGCAATGAGCAGTTCTTC. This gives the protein CASSDGTGGNEQFF.

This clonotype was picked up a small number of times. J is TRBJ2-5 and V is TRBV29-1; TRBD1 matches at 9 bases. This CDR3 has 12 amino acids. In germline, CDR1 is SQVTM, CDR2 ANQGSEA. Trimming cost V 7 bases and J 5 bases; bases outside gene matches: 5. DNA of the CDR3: TGCAGCGCGTACAGGGGGCGCGAGACCCAGTACTTC. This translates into CSAYRGRETQYF.

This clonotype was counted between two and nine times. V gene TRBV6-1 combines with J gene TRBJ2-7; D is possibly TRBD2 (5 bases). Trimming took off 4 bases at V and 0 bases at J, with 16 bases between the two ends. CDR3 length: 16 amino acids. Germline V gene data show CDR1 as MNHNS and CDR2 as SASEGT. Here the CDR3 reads CASSGRASRYSYEQYV. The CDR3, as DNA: TGTGCCAGCAGTGGACGGGCTAGCCGATACTCCTACGAGCAGTACGTC.

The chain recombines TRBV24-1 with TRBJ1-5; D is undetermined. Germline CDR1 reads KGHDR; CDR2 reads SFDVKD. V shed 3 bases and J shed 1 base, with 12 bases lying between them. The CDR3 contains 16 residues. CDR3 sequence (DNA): TGTGCCACCAGTGATCCGGCGGAAGGGAGCAATCAGCCCCAGCATTTT. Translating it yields CATSDPAEGSNQPQHF.

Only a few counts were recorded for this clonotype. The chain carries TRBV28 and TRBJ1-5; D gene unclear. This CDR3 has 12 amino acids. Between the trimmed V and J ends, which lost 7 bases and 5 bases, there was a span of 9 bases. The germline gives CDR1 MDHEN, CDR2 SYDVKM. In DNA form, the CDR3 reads TGTGCCAGCACCTCAGGATATCAGCCCCAGCATTTT. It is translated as CASTSGYQPQHF.

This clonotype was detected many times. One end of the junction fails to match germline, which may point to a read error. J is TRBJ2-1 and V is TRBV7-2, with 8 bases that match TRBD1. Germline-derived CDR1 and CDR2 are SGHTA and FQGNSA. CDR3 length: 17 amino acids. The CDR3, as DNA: TGTGCCAGCAGCCCCAGCAGGGGGCCGTTTCCGGGCAATGGGCAGTTCTTC. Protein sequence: CASSPSRGPFPGNGQFF.

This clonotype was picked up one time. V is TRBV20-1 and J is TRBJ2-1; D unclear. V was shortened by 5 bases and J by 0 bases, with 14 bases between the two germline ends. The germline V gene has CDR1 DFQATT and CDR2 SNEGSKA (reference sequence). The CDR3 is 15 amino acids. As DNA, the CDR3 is TGCAGTGCTGCAGCGTTTCAAAGCTCCTACAATGAGCAGTTCTTC. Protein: CSAAAFQSSYNEQFF.

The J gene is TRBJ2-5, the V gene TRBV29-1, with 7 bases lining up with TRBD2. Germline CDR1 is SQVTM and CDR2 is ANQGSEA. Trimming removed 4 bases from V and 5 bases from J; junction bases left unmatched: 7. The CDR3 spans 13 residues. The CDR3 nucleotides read TGCAGCGTTGGGGCGGGAGTAGTTGAGACCCAGTACTTC. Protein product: CSVGAGVVETQYF. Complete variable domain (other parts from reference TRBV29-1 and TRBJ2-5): SAVISQKPSRDICQRGTSLTIQCQVDSQVTMMFWYRQQPGQSLTLIATANQGSEATYESGFVIDKFPISRPNLTFSTLTVSNMSPEDSSIYLCSVGAGVVETQYFGPGTRLLVL.

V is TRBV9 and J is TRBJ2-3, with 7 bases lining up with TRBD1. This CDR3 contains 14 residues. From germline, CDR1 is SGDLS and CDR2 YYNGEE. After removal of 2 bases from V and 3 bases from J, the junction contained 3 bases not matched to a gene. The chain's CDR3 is CASSVKTGTDTQYF. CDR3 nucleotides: TGTGCCAGCAGCGTCAAGACAGGGACAGATACGCAGTATTTT.

The CDR3 region has the DNA TGTGCCAGCAGCCTCCGGACACCCAGGTATTCCTACAATGAGCAGTTCTTC. Amino acid sequence: CASSLRTPRYSYNEQFF. The rearrangement links TRBV7-8 to TRBJ2-1; tentative D call: TRBD1 (5 bases). The CDR3 has 17 residues. Trimming shortened V by 5 bases and J by 1 base, and 18 bases separated the two germline ends. Germline loops: CDR1 SGHVS, CDR2 FQNEAQ. The full variable domain, in which reference TRBV7-8 and TRBJ2-1 provide the parts outside the CDR3, is GAGVSQSPRYKVAKRGQDVALRCDPISGHVSLFWYQQALGQGPEFLTYFQNEAQLDKSGLPSDRFFAERPEGSVSTLKIQRTQQEDSAVYLCASSLRTPRYSYNEQFFGPGTRLTVL.

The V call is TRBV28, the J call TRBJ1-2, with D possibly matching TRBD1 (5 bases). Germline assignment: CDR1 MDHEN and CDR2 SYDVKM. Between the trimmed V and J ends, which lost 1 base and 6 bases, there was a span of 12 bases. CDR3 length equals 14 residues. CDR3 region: CASSLLTAGNGYTF. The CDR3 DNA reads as TGTGCCAGCAGTTTATTGACAGCGGGCAATGGCTACACCTTC.

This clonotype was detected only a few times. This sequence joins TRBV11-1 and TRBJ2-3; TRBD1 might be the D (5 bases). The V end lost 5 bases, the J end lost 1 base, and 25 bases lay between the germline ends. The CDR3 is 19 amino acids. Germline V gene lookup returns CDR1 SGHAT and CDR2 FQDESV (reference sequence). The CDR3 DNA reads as TGTGCCAGCAGCCAATTCTCGACTTATCCGGGCAGGGGCACAGATACGCAGTATTTT. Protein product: CASSQFSTYPGRGTDTQYF.

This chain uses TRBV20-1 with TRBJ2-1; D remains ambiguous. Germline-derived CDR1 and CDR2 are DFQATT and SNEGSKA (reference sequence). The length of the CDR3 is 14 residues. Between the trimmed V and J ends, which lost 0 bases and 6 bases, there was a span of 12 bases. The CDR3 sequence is CSARDFRGLNEQFF. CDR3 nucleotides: TGCAGTGCTAGAGATTTCCGAGGCCTCAATGAGCAGTTCTTC.

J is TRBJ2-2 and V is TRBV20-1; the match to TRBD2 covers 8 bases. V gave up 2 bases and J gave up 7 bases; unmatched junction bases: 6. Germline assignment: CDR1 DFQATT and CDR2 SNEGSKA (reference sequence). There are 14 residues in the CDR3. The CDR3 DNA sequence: TGCAGTGCTAGACCGGCGGGGGGAGGCGGGGAGCTGTTTTTT. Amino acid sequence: CSARPAGGGGELFF.